Listed here are 4 T cell receptor beta chains from one sample, sequenced in a study of blood T cell repertoires in COVID-19. Libraries were prepared by immunoSEQ multiplex PCR; TCRdb keeps only in-frame clonotypes and omits some of them. The data contain roughly 160,000 clones, around 80% of them singletons. Input material: PBMCs or T cells enriched from blood (not recorded which). These TCRs come from a man between 50 and 59 years old who had recovered from COVID-19.

The rearrangement uses TRBV6-2 or TRBV6-3 and TRBJ1-1; a weak D match, TRBD1 (5 bases). The CDR3 is 12 residues long. V was pared by 2 bases and J by 7 bases, with 8 bases between. The germline V gene has CDR1 MNHEY and CDR2 SVGEGT. The CDR3 is CASSYRGNEAFF. The DNA of the CDR3 is TGTGCCAGCAGTTACAGGGGAAATGAAGCTTTCTTT.

The count of this clone is one. The V and J genes are TRBV28 and TRBJ1-1; tentative D call: TRBD1 (5 bases). Trimming pared 5 bases from V and 2 bases from J, leaving 18 bases between. Germline CDR1 MDHEN, CDR2 SYDVKM. The CDR3 is made up of 16 amino acids. DNA for the CDR3: TGTGCCAGCAGTCCCGTTGTGGGGGGGGGAAACACTGAAGCTTTCTTT. Translated: CASSPVVGGGNTEAFF. Filled out from reference TRBV28 and TRBJ1-1, the complete variable domain reads DVKVTQSSRYLVKRTGEKVFLECVQDMDHENMFWYRQDPGLGLRLIYFSYDVKMKEKGDIPEGYSVSREKKERFSLILESASTNQTSMYLCASSPVVGGGNTEAFFGQGTRLTVV.

This chain uses TRBV7-9 with TRBJ2-7; possibly TRBD1 for D (5 bases). Trimming took 5 bases from V and 2 from J, leaving 13 bases between them. CDR1 and CDR2 (germline): SEHNR, FQNEAQ (reference sequence). This CDR3 is built from 14 residues. The CDR3 nucleotides are TGTGCCAGCAGCCCCAGGGCTAAGCCCTACGAGCAGTACTTC. Its protein product is CASSPRAKPYEQYF.

This chain uses TRBV7-2 with TRBJ1-3; D is perhaps TRBD1 (5 bases). Germline CDR1 SGHTA, CDR2 FQGNSA. Trimming shortened V by 4 bases and J by 3 bases, and 16 bases separated the two germline ends. The CDR3 loop spans 16 amino acids. The CDR3 DNA follows: TGTGCCAGCAGCTCGACTTTTGGGGCAATTGGAAACACCATATATTTT. This translates into CASSSTFGAIGNTIYF.